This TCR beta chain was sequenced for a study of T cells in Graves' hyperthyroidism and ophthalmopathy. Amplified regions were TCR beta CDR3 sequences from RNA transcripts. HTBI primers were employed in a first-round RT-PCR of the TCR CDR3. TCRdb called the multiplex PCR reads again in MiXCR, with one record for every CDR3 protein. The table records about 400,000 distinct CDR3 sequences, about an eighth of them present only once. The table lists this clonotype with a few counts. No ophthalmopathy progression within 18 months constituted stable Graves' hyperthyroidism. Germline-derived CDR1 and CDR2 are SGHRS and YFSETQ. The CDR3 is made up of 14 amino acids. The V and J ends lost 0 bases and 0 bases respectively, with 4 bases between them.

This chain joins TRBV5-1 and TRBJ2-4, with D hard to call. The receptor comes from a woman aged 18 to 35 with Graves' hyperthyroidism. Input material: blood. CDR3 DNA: TGCGCCAGCAGCTTGGAGGTAGCCAAAAACATTCAGTACTTC. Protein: CASSLEVAKNIQYF.